This is a list of T cell receptor beta chains from one sample in a study of cytomegalovirus exposure and HLA in healthy donors. Sequencing was performed with immunoSEQ multiplex PCR; in TCRdb, only in-frame clones are kept and a portion is missing. The table shows about 400,000 clones, with 86% occurring only once. What was sequenced was PBMCs. The source is a woman between 18 and 29 years old in good health and CMV-seronegative. CDR3s include the opening cysteine and the closing phenylalanine or tryptophan. The D gene is left open where the match is weak. Only part of the rows carry a size: once, few, many, or a class if the clone is expanded.

J: TRBJ2-7; length: 16; size: -; D: TRBD1; V: TRBV4-1; DNA: TGCGCCAGCAGCCCCGGCAGGGGACAGGGGGTCTACGAGCAGTACTTC; CDR3: CASSPGRGQGVYEQYF
J: TRBJ2-7; length: 16; size: few; D: -; V: TRBV28; DNA: TGTGCCAGCAGCCTTCAGCTTGGGCAACCTTCCTACGAGCAGTACTTC; CDR3: CASSLQLGQPSYEQYF
J: TRBJ2-7; length: 16; size: -; D: TRBD2; V: TRBV5-6; DNA: TGTGCCAGCAGCTTGGTTGGAGGGAGGGGATCCTACGAGCAGTACTTC; CDR3: CASSLVGGRGSYEQYF
J: TRBJ2-6; length: 15; size: -; D: TRBD1; V: TRBV7-2; DNA: TGTGCCACCGGACAGGGCCTTTCTGGGGCCAACGTCCTGACTTTC; CDR3: CATGQGLSGANVLTF
J: TRBJ2-1; length: 16; size: once; D: TRBD2; V: TRBV6-5; DNA: TGTGCCAGCAGTTACTCGAGGCGGACCGGGGGGAATGAGCAGTTCTTC; CDR3: CASSYSRRTGGNEQFF
J: TRBJ2-2; length: 17; size: once; D: -; V: TRBV15; DNA: TGTGCCACCAGCAGACCGGACAATACTTACTTCACCGGGGAGCTGTTTTTT; CDR3: CATSRPDNTYFTGELFF
J: TRBJ1-1; length: 15; size: once; D: TRBD1; V: TRBV7-9; DNA: TGTGCCAGCAGCCCGTGGGGACAGGGGAACACTGAAGCTTTCTTT; CDR3: CASSPWGQGNTEAFF
J: TRBJ2-1; length: 12; size: -; D: -; V: TRBV5-1; DNA: TGCGCCAGCAGCTCGCAGGGGAGTGAGCAGTTCTTC; CDR3: CASSSQGSEQFF
J: TRBJ1-6; length: 13; size: -; D: -; V: TRBV27; DNA: TGTGCCAGCAGTTCATCCAATAATTCACCCCTCCACTTT; CDR3: CASSSSNNSPLHF
J: TRBJ1-1; length: 13; size: -; D: -; V: TRBV2; DNA: TGTGCCAGCAGTGAAGTTAAAACTATTGAAGCTTTCTTT; CDR3: CASSEVKTIEAFF
J: TRBJ1-2; length: 12; size: -; D: -; V: TRBV5-8; DNA: TGTGCCAGCAGCTTGGTCAGGGGACGCTACACCTTC; CDR3: CASSLVRGRYTF
J: TRBJ2-3; length: 15; size: -; D: TRBD1; V: TRBV25-1; DNA: TGTGCCAGCAGTGAAGGGGGACAGCCAGCAGATACGCAGTATTTT; CDR3: CASSEGGQPADTQYF
J: TRBJ2-3; length: 15; size: -; D: TRBD2; V: TRBV6-6; DNA: TGTGCCAGCAGCGGGACTAGCGGGGGGGCAGATACGCAGTATTTT; CDR3: CASSGTSGGADTQYF
J: TRBJ2-1; length: 18; size: -; D: TRBD2; V: TRBV4-1; DNA: TGCGCCAGCAGGACGATTTCCCAGGGGCTAGCGGGAGGTAATGAGCAGTTCTTC; CDR3: CASRTISQGLAGGNEQFF
J: TRBJ1-1; length: 11; size: -; D: TRBD1; V: TRBV7-9; DNA: TGTGCCAGCAGCCCCGACAGGGGGGCTTTCTTT; CDR3: CASSPDRGAFF
J: TRBJ2-1; length: 16; size: -; D: -; V: TRBV9; DNA: TGTGCCAGCAGCGACAGGAGCGCCGGGTCCTACAATGAGCAGTTCTTC; CDR3: CASSDRSAGSYNEQFF
J: TRBJ2-7; length: 12; size: few; D: -; V: TRBV28; DNA: TGTGCCAGCAGGGGGGGGCCCTACGAGCAGTACTTC; CDR3: CASRGGPYEQYF
J: TRBJ1-2; length: 14; size: -; D: -; V: TRBV13; DNA: TGTGCCAGCAGCTCCACAGGTACTAACTATGGCTACACCTTC; CDR3: CASSSTGTNYGYTF
J: TRBJ2-6; length: 19; size: -; D: TRBD2; V: TRBV5-6; DNA: TGTGCCAGCAGCCTCAGACTAGCGGGAGTCGTATGGGGGGCCAACGTCCTGACTTTC; CDR3: CASSLRLAGVVWGANVLTF
J: TRBJ2-5; length: 15; size: -; D: TRBD1; V: TRBV29-1; DNA: TGCAGCGTTCTGGGACAGGGATCGTACCAAGAGACCCAGTACTTC; CDR3: CSVLGQGSYQETQYF
J: TRBJ2-7; length: 14; size: -; D: TRBD2; V: TRBV5-1; DNA: TGCGCCAGCAGCTTTGCTAGCGGATCTTACGAGCAGTACTTC; CDR3: CASSFASGSYEQYF
J: TRBJ2-3; length: 16; size: -; D: TRBD2; V: TRBV7-3; DNA: TGTGCCAGCAGCTTAACGGCGGGAGGACTAGGGGGTACGCAGTATTTT; CDR3: CASSLTAGGLGGTQYF
J: TRBJ1-1; length: 13; size: -; D: -; V: TRBV27; DNA: TGTGCCAGCAGTAGACAGGTGAACACTGAAGCTTTCTTT; CDR3: CASSRQVNTEAFF
J: TRBJ2-5; length: 15; size: -; D: TRBD2; V: TRBV9; DNA: TGTGCCAGCAGCGTAGGGGAGGGCCCACGAGAGACCCAGTACTTC; CDR3: CASSVGEGPRETQYF
J: TRBJ2-1; length: 12; size: -; D: -; V: TRBV7-3; DNA: TGTGCCAGCAGCTGGTCCGGGGGTGAGCAGTTCTTC; CDR3: CASSWSGGEQFF
J: TRBJ2-1; length: 15; size: -; D: TRBD1; V: TRBV6-5; DNA: TGTGCCAGCAGTAGAATGCAGGGGGCCGGAGATGAGCAGTTCTTC; CDR3: CASSRMQGAGDEQFF
J: TRBJ1-5; length: 16; size: -; D: -; V: TRBV19; DNA: TGTGCCAGTAGTACCCGGGGGGACCTGAGCAATCAGCCCCAGCATTTT; CDR3: CASSTRGDLSNQPQHF
J: TRBJ2-7; length: 13; size: many; D: TRBD1; V: TRBV6-5; DNA: TGTGCCAGCATCGGGACAGGGCCCAACGAGCAGTACTTC; CDR3: CASIGTGPNEQYF
J: TRBJ1-2; length: 15; size: -; D: -; V: TRBV9; DNA: TGTGCCAGCAGCGTAGGGGGCAGACTGAACTATGGCTACACCTTC; CDR3: CASSVGGRLNYGYTF
J: TRBJ2-7; length: 14; size: -; D: TRBD1; V: TRBV6-5; DNA: TGTGCCAGCAGTCCATCCAGGGACAGGGCCCAGCAGTACTTC; CDR3: CASSPSRDRAQQYF
J: TRBJ2-7; length: 11; size: few; D: -; V: TRBV7-9; DNA: TGTGCCAGCAGCCGGGGGAATGAGCAGTACTTC; CDR3: CASSRGNEQYF
J: TRBJ1-3; length: 14; size: -; D: TRBD1; V: TRBV9; DNA: TGTGCCAGCAGCGGGAGGACAGGTCAAAACACCATATATTTT; CDR3: CASSGRTGQNTIYF
J: TRBJ2-1; length: 11; size: -; D: TRBD2; V: TRBV30; DNA: TGTGCCTGGGGGCGGGAGAGGGGGCAGTTCTTC; CDR3: CAWGRERGQFF
J: TRBJ1-5; length: 17; size: once; D: TRBD1; V: TRBV19; DNA: TGTGCCAGTAGTATACCCGGAACAGGGGCGCTCAATCAGCCCCAGCATTTT; CDR3: CASSIPGTGALNQPQHF
J: TRBJ2-1; length: 18; size: once; D: TRBD2; V: TRBV15; DNA: TGTGCCACCAGCAGTTCACCCCTGGGACTACGTATTACCAATGAGCAGTTCTTC; CDR3: CATSSSPLGLRITNEQFF
J: TRBJ2-1; length: 13; size: many; D: -; V: TRBV9; DNA: TGTGCCAGCAGCGGACTAGTTCCGCATGAGCAGTTCTTC; CDR3: CASSGLVPHEQFF
J: TRBJ1-5; length: 15; size: -; D: TRBD1; V: TRBV5-1; DNA: TGCGCCAGCAGCCTGACAGGGGGAAGCAATCAGCCCCAGCATTTT; CDR3: CASSLTGGSNQPQHF
J: TRBJ1-4; length: 15; size: -; D: -; V: TRBV5-4; DNA: TGTGCCAGCAGCCGCGGCCGGGAGGGGTCTGAAAAACTGTTTTTT; CDR3: CASSRGREGSEKLFF
J: TRBJ2-7; length: 14; size: few; D: TRBD2; V: TRBV2; DNA: TGTGCCAGCCGTTTAGCAGCGGGATACAACGAGCAGTACTTC; CDR3: CASRLAAGYNEQYF
J: TRBJ2-1; length: 16; size: -; D: TRBD2; V: TRBV11-2; DNA: TGTGCCAGCAGCTTGGGTAGCGGGATGTCCTACAATGAGCAGTTCTTC; CDR3: CASSLGSGMSYNEQFF
J: TRBJ2-7; length: 15; size: -; D: -; V: TRBV4-1; DNA: TGCGCCAGCAGCCAGCTGCCTCGTGCGAGCTACGAGCAGTACTTC; CDR3: CASSQLPRASYEQYF
J: TRBJ1-2; length: 14; size: -; D: TRBD1; V: TRBV5-1; DNA: TGCGCCAGCAGCTTGGGGGCAGGGGGAGATGGCTACACCTTC; CDR3: CASSLGAGGDGYTF
J: TRBJ1-2; length: 12; size: -; D: TRBD1; V: TRBV15; DNA: TGTGCCACCAGCACCACAGGGGATGGCTACACCTTC; CDR3: CATSTTGDGYTF
J: TRBJ2-7; length: 14; size: -; D: -; V: TRBV28; DNA: TGTGCCAGCAGTTCGGCGGCGGGCTCCTACGAGCAGTACTTC; CDR3: CASSSAAGSYEQYF
J: TRBJ1-3; length: 15; size: -; D: -; V: TRBV6-6; DNA: TGTGCCAGCAAAATGGACAGCCCCTCTGGAAACACCATATATTTT; CDR3: CASKMDSPSGNTIYF